This T cell receptor beta chain was sequenced in a study of blood T cells in healthy people across ages. A note on this clonotype: This CDR3 fails to terminate in the conserved phenylalanine or tryptophan, so it likely reflects a read error.

CDR1 LGHNA and CDR2 YSLEER come from the germline V gene. J gave up 7 bases and V 2 bases, and 7 bases lay outside the gene matches. The CDR3 loop spans 15 amino acids. Then a second PCR, running about 7 to 11 cycles, was carried out with a sample-barcoded 5' primer and a J-beta primer mix. TCRdb ran MiXCR on the 5' RACE reads and lists one entry per CDR3 protein. The sample has 1.5 million to 2 million distinct CDR3 sequences; roughly 52% are singletons. The sample consisted of blood. The chain recombines TRBV4-3 with TRBJ2-1, with 8 nucleotides matching TRBD2. This receptor was obtained from a woman in her thirties or forties in good health. CDR3 residues: CASSQRSGGVNEQFL. The CDR3, as DNA: TGCGCCAGCAGCCAACGGAGCGGGGGTGTGAATGAGCAGTTCCTC.